The present T cell receptor beta chain was sequenced within a study of blood T cell repertoires in COVID-19. Study as a whole: In each case, the material was cDNA or gDNA derived from T cells, B-cell-depleted T cells, or PBMCs.

Germline-derived CDR1 and CDR2 are MNHEY and SMNVEV (reference sequence). Trimming removed 6 bases from V and 5 bases from J, with 16 bases in between. This CDR3 comprises 14 residues. Authors' analysis steps: Cell counts per sample came from amplifying reference gene primers. Data came from immunoSEQ multiplex PCR; TCRdb stores just in-frame clones and leaves some out. Clonal size and the V and J genes are those of that table, whereas D and trimming came from the DNA. The sample gives roughly 300,000 clones, about nine tenths of which show up once; approximately 1.8% is in the top ten. Only one count was recorded for this clone. Enrollment of patients from Seattle took place during active infection, with longitudinal follow-up.

The sequence was obtained from a woman aged 25 to 39 with COVID-19, enrolled during active disease. V usage is TRBV27 and J usage is TRBJ2-5; D is possibly TRBD2 (5 bases). Sample: peripheral blood. The CDR3 here is CASSRDSFLETQYF. In nucleotides, the CDR3 is TGTGCCAGCAGCCGGGATTCATTTTTGGAGACCCAGTACTTC.